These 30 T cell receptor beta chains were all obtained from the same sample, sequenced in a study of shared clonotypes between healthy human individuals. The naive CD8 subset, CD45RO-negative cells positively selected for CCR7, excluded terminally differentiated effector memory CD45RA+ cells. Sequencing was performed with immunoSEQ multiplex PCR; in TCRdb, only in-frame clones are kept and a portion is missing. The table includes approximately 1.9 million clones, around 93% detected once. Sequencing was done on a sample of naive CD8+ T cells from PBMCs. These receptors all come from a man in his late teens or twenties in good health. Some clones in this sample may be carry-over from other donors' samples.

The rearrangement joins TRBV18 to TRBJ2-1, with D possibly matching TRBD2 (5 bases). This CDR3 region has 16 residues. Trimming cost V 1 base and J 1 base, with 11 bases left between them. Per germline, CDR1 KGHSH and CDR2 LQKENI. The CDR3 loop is CASSPRAGSSYNEQFF. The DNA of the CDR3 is TGTGCCAGCTCACCACGCGCGGGCAGTTCCTACAATGAGCAGTTCTTC.

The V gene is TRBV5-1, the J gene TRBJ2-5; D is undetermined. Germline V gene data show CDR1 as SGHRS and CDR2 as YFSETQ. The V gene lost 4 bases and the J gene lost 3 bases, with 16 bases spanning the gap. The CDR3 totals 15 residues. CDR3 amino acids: CASSPDRQPKETQYF. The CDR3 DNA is TGCGCCAGCAGCCCCGATCGGCAGCCGAAAGAGACCCAGTACTTC.

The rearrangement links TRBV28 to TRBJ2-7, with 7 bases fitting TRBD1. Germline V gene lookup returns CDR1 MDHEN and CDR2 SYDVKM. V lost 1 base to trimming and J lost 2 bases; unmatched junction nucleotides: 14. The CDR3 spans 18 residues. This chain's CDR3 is CASSLYISVRDRTYEQYF. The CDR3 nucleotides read TGTGCCAGCAGTTTATATATTTCCGTCCGGGACAGAACCTACGAGCAGTACTTC. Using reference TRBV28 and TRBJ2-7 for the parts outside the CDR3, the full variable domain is DVKVTQSSRYLVKRTGEKVFLECVQDMDHENMFWYRQDPGLGLRLIYFSYDVKMKEKGDIPEGYSVSREKKERFSLILESASTNQTSMYLCASSLYISVRDRTYEQYFGPGTRLTVT.

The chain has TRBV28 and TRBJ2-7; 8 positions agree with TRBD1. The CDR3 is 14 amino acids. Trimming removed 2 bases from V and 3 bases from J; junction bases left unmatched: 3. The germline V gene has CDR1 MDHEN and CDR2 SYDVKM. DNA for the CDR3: TGTGCCAGCAGTTTAGGGGGGACAGGCTACGAGCAGTACTTC. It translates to CASSLGGTGYEQYF.

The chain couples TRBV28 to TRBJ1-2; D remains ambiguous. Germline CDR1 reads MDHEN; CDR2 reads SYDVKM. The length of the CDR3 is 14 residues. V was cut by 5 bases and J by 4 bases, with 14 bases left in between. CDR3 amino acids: CASSVLGAGYGYTF. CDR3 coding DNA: TGTGCCAGCAGTGTCCTAGGAGCTGGCTATGGCTACACCTTC.

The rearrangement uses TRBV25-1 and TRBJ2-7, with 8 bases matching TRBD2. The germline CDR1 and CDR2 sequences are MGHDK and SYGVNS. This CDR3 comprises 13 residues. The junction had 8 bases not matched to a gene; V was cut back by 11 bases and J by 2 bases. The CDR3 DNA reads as TGTGCCTCACTAGCGGAGCAGGCCTACGAGCAGTACTTC. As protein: CASLAEQAYEQYF.

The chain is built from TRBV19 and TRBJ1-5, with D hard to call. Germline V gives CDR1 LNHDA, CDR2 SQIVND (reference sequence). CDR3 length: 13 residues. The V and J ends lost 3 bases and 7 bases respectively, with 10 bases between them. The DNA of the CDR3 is TGTGCCAGTAGTATTTCCGAGTACCAGCCCCAGCATTTT. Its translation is CASSISEYQPQHF.

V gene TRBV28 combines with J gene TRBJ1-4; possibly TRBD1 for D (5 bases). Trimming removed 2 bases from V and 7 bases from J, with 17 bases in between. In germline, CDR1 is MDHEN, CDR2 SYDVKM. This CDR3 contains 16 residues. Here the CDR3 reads CASSLGARMSGEKLFF. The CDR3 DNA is TGTGCCAGCAGTTTAGGGGCCCGGATGAGCGGTGAAAAACTGTTTTTT.

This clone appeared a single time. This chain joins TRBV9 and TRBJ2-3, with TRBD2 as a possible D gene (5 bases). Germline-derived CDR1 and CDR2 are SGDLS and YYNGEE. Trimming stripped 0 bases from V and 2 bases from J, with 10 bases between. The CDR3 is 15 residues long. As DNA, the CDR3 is TGTGCCAGCAGCGTAGGGAGGCCTTTCACAGATACGCAGTATTTT. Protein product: CASSVGRPFTDTQYF.

The CDR3 DNA follows: TGTGCCAGTAGATCCACCGAGGCCAGCTCAGAGACCCAGTACTTC. It is translated as CASRSTEASSETQYF. This chain uses TRBV19 with TRBJ2-5; the D is unclear. In germline, CDR1 is LNHDA, CDR2 SQIVND (reference sequence). V was cut by 6 bases and J by 4 bases, with 18 bases left in between. The CDR3 is made up of 15 amino acids.

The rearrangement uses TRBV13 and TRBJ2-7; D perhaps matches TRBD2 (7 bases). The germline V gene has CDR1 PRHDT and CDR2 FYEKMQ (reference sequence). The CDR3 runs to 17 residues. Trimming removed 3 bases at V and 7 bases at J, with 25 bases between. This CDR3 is CASSFTGGGTLLVEQYF. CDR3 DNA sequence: TGTGCCAGCAGCTTCACGGGCGGGGGCACCCTACTGGTAGAGCAGTACTTC.

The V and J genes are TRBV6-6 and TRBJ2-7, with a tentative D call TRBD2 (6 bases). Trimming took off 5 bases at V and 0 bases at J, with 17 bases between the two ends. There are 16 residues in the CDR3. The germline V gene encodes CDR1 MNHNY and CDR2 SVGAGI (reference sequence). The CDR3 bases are TGTGCCAGCAGTCCGTCCATGCGGGACTTCTCCTACGAGCAGTACTTC. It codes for CASSPSMRDFSYEQYF.

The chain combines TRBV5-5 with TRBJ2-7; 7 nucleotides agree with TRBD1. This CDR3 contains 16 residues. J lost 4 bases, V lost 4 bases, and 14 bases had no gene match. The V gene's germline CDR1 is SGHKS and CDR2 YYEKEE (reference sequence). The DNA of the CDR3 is TGTGCCAGCAGCATACAGTCGAGTAGGGGGCGTTACGAGCAGTACTTC. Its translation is CASSIQSSRGRYEQYF.

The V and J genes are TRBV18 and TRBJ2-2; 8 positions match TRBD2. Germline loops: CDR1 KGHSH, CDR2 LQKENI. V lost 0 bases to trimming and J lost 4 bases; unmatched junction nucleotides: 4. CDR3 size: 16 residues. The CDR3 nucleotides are TGTGCCAGCTCACCACCGGGACTAGGTGGCACCGGGGAGCTGTTTTTT. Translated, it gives CASSPPGLGGTGELFF. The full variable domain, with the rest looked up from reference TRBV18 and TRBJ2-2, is NAGVMQNPRHLVRRRGQEARLRCSPMKGHSHVYWYRQLPEEGLKFMVYLQKENIIDESGMPKERFSAEFPKEGPSILRIQQVVRGDSAAYFCASSPPGLGGTGELFFGEGSRLTVL.

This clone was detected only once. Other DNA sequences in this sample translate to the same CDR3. Here the CDR3 DNA reads TGTGCCAGCACCTCGACAGGGGGAAATGAAAAACTGTTTTTT. It yields the protein CASTSTGGNEKLFF. J is TRBJ1-4 and V is TRBV27; TRBD1 matches 9 bases. CDR1 is MNHEY, CDR2 SMNVEV, per germline (reference sequence). The CDR3 covers 14 residues. The trim removed 7 bases at V and 5 bases at J, leaving 5 bases unmatched.

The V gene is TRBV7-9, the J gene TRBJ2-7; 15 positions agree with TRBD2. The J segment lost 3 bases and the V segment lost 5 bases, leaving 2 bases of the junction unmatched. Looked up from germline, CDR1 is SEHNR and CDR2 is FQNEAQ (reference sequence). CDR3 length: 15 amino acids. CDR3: CASSGTSGRFYEQYF. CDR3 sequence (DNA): TGTGCCAGCAGCGGGACTAGCGGGAGGTTCTACGAGCAGTACTTC. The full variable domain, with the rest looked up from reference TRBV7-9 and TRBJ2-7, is DTGVSQNPRHKITKRGQNVTFRCDPISEHNRLYWYRQTLGQGPEFLTYFQNEAQLEKSRLLSDRFSAERPKGSFSTLEIQRTEQGDSAMYLCASSGTSGRFYEQYFGPGTRLTVT.

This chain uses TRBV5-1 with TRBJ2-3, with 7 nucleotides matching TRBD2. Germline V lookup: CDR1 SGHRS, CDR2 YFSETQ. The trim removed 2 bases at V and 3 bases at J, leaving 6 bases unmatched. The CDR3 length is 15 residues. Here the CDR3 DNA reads TGCGCCAGCAGCTTAACGGAGCGGGATACAGATACGCAGTATTTT. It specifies CASSLTERDTDTQYF.

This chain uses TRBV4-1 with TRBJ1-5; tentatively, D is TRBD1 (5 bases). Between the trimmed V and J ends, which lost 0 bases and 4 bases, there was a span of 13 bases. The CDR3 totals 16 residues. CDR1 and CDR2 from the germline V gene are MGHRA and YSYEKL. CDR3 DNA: TGCGCCAGCAGCCAAGAGGGGGGGGGTCGGAATCAGCCCCAGCATTTT. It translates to CASSQEGGGRNQPQHF.

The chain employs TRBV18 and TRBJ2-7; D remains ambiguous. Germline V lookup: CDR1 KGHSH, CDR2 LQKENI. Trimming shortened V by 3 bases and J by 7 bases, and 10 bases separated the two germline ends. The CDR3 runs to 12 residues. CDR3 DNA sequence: TGTGCCAGCTCACCTCCAACTCTTGAGCAGTACTTC. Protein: CASSPPTLEQYF. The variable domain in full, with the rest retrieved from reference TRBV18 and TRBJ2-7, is NAGVMQNPRHLVRRRGQEARLRCSPMKGHSHVYWYRQLPEEGLKFMVYLQKENIIDESGMPKERFSAEFPKEGPSILRIQQVVRGDSAAYFCASSPPTLEQYFGPGTRLTVT.

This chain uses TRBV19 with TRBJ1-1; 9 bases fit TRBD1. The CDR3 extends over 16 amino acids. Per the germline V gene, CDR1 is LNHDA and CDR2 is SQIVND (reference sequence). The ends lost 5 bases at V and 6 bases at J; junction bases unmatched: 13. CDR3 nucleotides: TGTGCCAGTAGTGAACCCCCTGGGACAGGGTACCCTGAAGCTTTCTTT. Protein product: CASSEPPGTGYPEAFF.

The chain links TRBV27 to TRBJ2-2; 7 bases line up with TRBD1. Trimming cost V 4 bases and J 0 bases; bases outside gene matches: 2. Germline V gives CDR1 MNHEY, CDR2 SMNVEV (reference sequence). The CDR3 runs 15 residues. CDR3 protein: CASSSDRPNTGELFF. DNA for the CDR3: TGTGCCAGCAGTTCGGACAGGCCGAACACCGGGGAGCTGTTTTTT.

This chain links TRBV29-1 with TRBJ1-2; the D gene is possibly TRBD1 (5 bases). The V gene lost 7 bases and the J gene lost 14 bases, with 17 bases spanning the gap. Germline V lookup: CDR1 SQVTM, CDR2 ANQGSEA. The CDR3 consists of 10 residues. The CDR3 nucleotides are TGCAGCGCTGGGGGGACGGTCTGGACCTTC. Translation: CSAGGTVWTF.

The CDR3 nucleotides are TGTGCCAGCAGTTTCGGGCCGAATACCTCATCCTACGAGCAGTACTTC. Protein sequence: CASSFGPNTSSYEQYF. This sequence joins TRBV28 and TRBJ2-7; D unresolved. Germline-derived CDR1 and CDR2 are MDHEN and SYDVKM. Trimming stripped 3 bases from V and 1 base from J, with 16 bases between. The CDR3 extends over 16 amino acids.

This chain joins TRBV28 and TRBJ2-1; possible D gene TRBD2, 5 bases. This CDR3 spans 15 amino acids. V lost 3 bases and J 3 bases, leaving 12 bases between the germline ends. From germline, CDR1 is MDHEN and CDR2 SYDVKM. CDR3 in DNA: TGTGCCAGCAGTTTGTTTCTAGGAGGCTACAATGAGCAGTTCTTC. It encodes CASSLFLGGYNEQFF.

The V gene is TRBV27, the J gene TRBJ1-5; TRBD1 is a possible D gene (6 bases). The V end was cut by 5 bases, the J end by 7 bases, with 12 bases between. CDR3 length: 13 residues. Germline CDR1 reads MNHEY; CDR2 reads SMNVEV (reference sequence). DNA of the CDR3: TGTGCCAGCAGTCCACAGGGAAGACAGCCCCAGCATTTT. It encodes CASSPQGRQPQHF.

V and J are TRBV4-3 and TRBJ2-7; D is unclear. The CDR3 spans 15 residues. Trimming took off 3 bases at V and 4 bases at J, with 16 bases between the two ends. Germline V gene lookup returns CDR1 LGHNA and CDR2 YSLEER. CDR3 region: CASSHREDPGYEQYF. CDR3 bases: TGCGCCAGCAGCCACCGCGAGGATCCCGGGTACGAGCAGTACTTC.

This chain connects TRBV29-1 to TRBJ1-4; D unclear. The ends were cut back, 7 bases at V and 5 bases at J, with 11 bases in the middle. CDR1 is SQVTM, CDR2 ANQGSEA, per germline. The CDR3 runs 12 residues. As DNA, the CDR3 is TGCAGCGGGTCGGATTCCAATGAAAAACTGTTTTTT. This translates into CSGSDSNEKLFF.

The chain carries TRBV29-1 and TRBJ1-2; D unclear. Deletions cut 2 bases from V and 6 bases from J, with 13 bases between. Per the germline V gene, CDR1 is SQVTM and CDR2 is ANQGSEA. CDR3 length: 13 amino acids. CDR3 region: CSVEKGFNNGYTF. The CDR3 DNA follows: TGCAGCGTTGAAAAGGGATTCAACAATGGCTACACCTTC.

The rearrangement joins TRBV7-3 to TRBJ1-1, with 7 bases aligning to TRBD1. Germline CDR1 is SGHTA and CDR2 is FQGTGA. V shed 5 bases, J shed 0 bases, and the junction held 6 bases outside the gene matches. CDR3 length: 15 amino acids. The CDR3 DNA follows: TGTGCCAGCAGCCTATCGGGACAGTTGAACACTGAAGCTTTCTTT. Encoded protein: CASSLSGQLNTEAFF. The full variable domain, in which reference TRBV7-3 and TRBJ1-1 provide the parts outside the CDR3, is GAGVSQTPSNKVTEKGKYVELRCDPISGHTALYWYRQSLGQGPEFLIYFQGTGAADDSGLPNDRFFAVRPEGSVSTLKIQRTERGDSAVYLCASSLSGQLNTEAFFGQGTRLTVV.

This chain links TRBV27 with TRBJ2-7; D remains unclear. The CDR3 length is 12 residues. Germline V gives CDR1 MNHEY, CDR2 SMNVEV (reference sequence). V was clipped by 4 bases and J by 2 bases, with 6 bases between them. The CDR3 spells CASSSHTYEQYF. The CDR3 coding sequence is TGTGCCAGCAGTTCACACACCTACGAGCAGTACTTC.